This T cell receptor (beta chain) is from a study of T cell responses to AZD1222 COVID-19 vaccine. The germline CDR1 and CDR2 sequences are SGHRS and YFSETQ. The CDR3 sequence is 15 residues long. V lost 0 bases and J 1 base, leaving 8 bases between the germline ends. Only in-frame clones appear in the TCRdb table, and some are missing; sequencing was by immunoSEQ multiplex PCR. The sample consists of about 60,000 clones, 85% of them appearing once. The source material was peripheral blood, sampled on day 0 of AZD1222 vaccination. The chain recombines TRBV5-1 with TRBJ1-3; D remains ambiguous. The TCR comes from an adult in good health. The CDR3 spells CASSLASGSGNTIYF. CDR3 nucleotides: TGCGCCAGCAGCTTGGCGTCCGGGTCTGGAAACACCATATATTTT.